This TCR beta chain was captured by sequencing in a study of molecular identifiers for immune sequencing clone quantification. Notes on this clonotype: This may come from a read error, since a much larger clone is one base off.

Germline V gives CDR1 SGHAT, CDR2 FQNNGV. This CDR3 comprises 12 residues. V was trimmed by 11 bases and J by 6 bases, leaving 14 bases between them. TCRdb processed the PCR reads anew with MiXCR; each CDR3 protein has one entry. The table records 85,000 to 90,000 distinct CDR3 sequences, around 25% of them present only once. The specimen sequenced was naive CD8+ T cells from blood, with Jurkat cell RNA spiked in. Subset: FACS-sorted CD8+CD4-CCR7+CD45RA+ naive T cells. The clonotype originates from a human donor in good health. Some libraries in this study had Jurkat cell RNA spiked in. This chain uses TRBV11-2 with TRBJ2-1; D may be TRBD2 (5 bases). For the CDR3, the DNA is TGTGCCCGCGGACTCCCCCTCAATGAGCAGTTCTTC. It yields the protein CARGLPLNEQFF.